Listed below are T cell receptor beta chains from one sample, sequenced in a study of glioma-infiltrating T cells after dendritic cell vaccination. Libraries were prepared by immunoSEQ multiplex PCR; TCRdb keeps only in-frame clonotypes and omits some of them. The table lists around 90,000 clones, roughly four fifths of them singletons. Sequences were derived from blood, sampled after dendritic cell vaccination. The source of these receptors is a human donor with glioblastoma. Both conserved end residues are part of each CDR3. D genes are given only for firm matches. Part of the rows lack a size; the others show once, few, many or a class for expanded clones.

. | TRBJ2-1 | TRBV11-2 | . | TGTGCCAGCAGCCCGGGGGTGGGGACGTCCTACAATGAGCAGTTCTTC | CASSPGVGTSYNEQFF
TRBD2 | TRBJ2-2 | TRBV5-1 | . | TGCGCCAGCAGCTCTATAGCGGGCTGGGGATCCGGGGAGCTGTTTTTT | CASSSIAGWGSGELFF
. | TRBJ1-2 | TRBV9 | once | TGTGCCAGCAGCGTAGGACAGGAAGATGGCTACACCTTC | CASSVGQEDGYTF
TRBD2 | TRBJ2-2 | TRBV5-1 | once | TGCGCCAGCAGCTACCGGGACTATAACACCGGGGAGCTGTTTTTT | CASSYRDYNTGELFF
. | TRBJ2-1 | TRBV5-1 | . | TGCGCCAGCAGAACGGACTTGCTCTACAATGAGCAGTTCTTC | CASRTDLLYNEQFF
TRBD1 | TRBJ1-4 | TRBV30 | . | TGTGCCTGGATGGCTCCCGGGACAGGGACTGAAAAACTGTTTTTT | CAWMAPGTGTEKLFF
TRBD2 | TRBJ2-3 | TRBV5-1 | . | TGCGCCAGCAGAACTAGCGGGAGTAGTACATCATATACGCAGTATTTT | CASRTSGSSTSYTQYF
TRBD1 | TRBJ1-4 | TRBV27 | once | TGTGCCAGCAGTTTACTCCGGGACAGGCGATCTGAAAAACTGTTTTTT | CASSLLRDRRSEKLFF
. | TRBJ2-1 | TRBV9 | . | TGTGCCAGCAGCGTAACGGGCGGGGCGTCCTACAATGAGCAGTTCTTC | CASSVTGGASYNEQFF
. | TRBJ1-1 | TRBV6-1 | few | TGTGCCAGCAGACAGGGTGCCATGAACACTGAAGCTTTCTTT | CASRQGAMNTEAFF
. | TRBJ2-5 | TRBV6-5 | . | TGTGCCAGCAGCCCCCCGCGTGGAGAGACCCAGTACTTC | CASSPPRGETQYF
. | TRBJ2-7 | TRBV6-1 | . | TGTGCCAGCAGTGACCGGGACAAGCGATGGGCCTACGAGCAGTACTTC | CASSDRDKRWAYEQYF
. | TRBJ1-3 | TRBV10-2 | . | TGCGCCACCTATGAAACTTCAGGAGGAAACACCATATATTTT | CATYETSGGNTIYF
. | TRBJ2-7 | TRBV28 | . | TGTGCCAGCAGTTTCCCAGGGCCCTACGAGCAGTACTTC | CASSFPGPYEQYF
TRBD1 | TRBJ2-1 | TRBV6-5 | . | TGTGCCAGCAGTTTGGGACAGTATATCGATGAGCAGTTCTTC | CASSLGQYIDEQFF
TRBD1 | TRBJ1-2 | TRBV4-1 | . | TGCGCCAGCAGCCAAGATTTAGGGGGCTTTGGCTACACCTTC | CASSQDLGGFGYTF
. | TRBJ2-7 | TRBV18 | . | TGTGCCAGCTCACCAAACGGCTACGAGCAGTACTTC | CASSPNGYEQYF
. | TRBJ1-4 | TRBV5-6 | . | TGTGCCAGCAGTATGAAAACAGGGATAGGGATTGAAAAACTGTTTTTT | CASSMKTGIGIEKLFF
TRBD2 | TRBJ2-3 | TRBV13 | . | TGTGCCAGCAGGGAGCGGGGGAGCACAGATACGCAGTATTTT | CASRERGSTDTQYF
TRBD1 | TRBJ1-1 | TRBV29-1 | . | TGCAGCGTTCATCCAATGGACAGGTTAAATTTTGAAGCTTTCTTT | CSVHPMDRLNFEAFF
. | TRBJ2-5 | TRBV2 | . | TGTGCCAGCAGTGGACTAGTGTACCAAGAGACCCAGTACTTC | CASSGLVYQETQYF
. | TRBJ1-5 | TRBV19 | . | TGTGCCAGTAGTATTGGCAGGGGAGGGTTATATCAGCCCCAGCATTTT | CASSIGRGGLYQPQHF
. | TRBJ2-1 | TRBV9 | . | TGTGCCAGCAGCCTTTTAGGGAGCTCCTACAATGAGCAGTTCTTC | CASSLLGSSYNEQFF
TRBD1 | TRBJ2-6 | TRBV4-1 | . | TGCGCCAGCAGCCAAGACCCCGGGACAGGGGTGAGGGGGGTCAACGTCCTGACTTTC | CASSQDPGTGVRGVNVLTF
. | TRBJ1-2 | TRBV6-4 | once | TGTGCCAGCAGTTCCCCTAGGCGGACAGACCACTATGGCTACACCTTC | CASSSPRRTDHYGYTF
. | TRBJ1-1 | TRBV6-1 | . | TGTGCCAGCAGTGATAGAGGCTTTGAAGCTTTCTTT | CASSDRGFEAFF
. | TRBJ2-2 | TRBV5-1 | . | TGCGCCAGCAGCTTGGCTACTAGTCCGGAACGCGGGGAGCTGTTTTTT | CASSLATSPERGELFF
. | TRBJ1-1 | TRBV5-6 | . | TGTGCCAGCAGCTTAAAGGGACATATGAACACTGAAGCTTTCTTT | CASSLKGHMNTEAFF
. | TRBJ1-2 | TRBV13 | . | TGTGCCAGCAGCTTTCAGTCCTCAGGCTATGGCTACACCTTC | CASSFQSSGYGYTF
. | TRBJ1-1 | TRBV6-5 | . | TGTGCCAGCAGTTACTCGGGGATTCGGGGGGACACTGAAGCTTTCTTT | CASSYSGIRGDTEAFF
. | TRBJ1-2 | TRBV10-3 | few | TGTGCCATCAGTGCAGGGTCGAGCTATGGCTACACCTTC | CAISAGSSYGYTF
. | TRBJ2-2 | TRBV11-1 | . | TGTGCCAGCAGATATCCAGGGGCTCGGGACACCGGGGAGCTGTTTTTT | CASRYPGARDTGELFF
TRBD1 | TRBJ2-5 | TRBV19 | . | TGTGCCAGTAGTATTGGGTTTGGAGCAGGGGGCGAAGAGACCCAGTACTTC | CASSIGFGAGGEETQYF
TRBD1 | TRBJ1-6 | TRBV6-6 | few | TGTGCCAGCAGCGCCGGGACAGGAGATTCACCCCTCCACTTT | CASSAGTGDSPLHF
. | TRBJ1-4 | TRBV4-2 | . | TGTGCCAGCAGCCAAAACGCGGGGTTAACTAATGAAAAACTGTTTTTT | CASSQNAGLTNEKLFF
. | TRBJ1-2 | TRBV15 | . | TGTGCCACCAGCTCAGGGGAGCCTACCTATGGCTACACCTTC | CATSSGEPTYGYTF
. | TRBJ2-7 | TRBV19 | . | TGTGCCAGTAGTATAGGGCAGGCGAAATCCTCCTACGAGCAGTACTTC | CASSIGQAKSSYEQYF
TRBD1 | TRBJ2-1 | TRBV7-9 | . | TGTGCCAGCGGCCAGACGGGACAGGGACGCAATGAGCAGTTCTTC | CASGQTGQGRNEQFF
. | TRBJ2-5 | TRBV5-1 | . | TGCGCCAGCAGCTTGGTTGGCCTGGGGCTACCCCAAGAGACCCAGTACTTC | CASSLVGLGLPQETQYF
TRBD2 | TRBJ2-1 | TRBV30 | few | TGTGCCTGGAGTATAGCGGGAGGACGGTATGAGCAGTTCTTC | CAWSIAGGRYEQFF
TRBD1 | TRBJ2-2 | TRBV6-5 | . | TGTGCCAGCAGTTCCGACAGGGGGAACACCGGGGAGCTGTTTTTT | CASSSDRGNTGELFF
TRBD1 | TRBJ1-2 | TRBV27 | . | TGTGCCAGCAGTTTACGGGCAGGGGGGGGCTACACCTTC | CASSLRAGGGYTF
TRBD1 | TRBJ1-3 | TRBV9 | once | TGTGCCAGCAGCGCCCGACAGGGTCCGTCTGGAAACACCATATATTTT | CASSARQGPSGNTIYF
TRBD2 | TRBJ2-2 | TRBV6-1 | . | TGTGCCAGCAGCACCGGACTAGAGGCCGGGGAGCTGTTTTTT | CASSTGLEAGELFF
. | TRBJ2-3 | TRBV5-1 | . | TGCGCCAGCAGCTTCCGGGACTCCACAGATACGCAGTATTTT | CASSFRDSTDTQYF
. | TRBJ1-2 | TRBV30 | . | TGTGCCTGGACTAAGACAGGCCTAGCCTCTGGCTACACCTTC | CAWTKTGLASGYTF
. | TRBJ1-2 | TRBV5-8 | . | TGTGCCAGCAGCTTGGGGCCAGCTAACTATGGCTACACCTTC | CASSLGPANYGYTF
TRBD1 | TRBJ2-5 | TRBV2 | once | TGTGCCAGCACTCGAGACAGGGTACTAGAGACCCAGTACTTC | CASTRDRVLETQYF
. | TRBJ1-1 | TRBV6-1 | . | TGTGCCAGCAGTGAAGCAAGGACAAACATGCGAGCTTTCTTT | CASSEARTNMRAFF
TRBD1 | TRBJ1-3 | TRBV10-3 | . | TGTGCCATCAGTGAATTTTTGACAGGGGGCGAGAAAGACACCATATATTTT | CAISEFLTGGEKDTIYF
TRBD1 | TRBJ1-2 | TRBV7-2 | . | TGTGCCAGCAGCTCTCAGGGGGATTGGGGCTACACCTTC | CASSSQGDWGYTF
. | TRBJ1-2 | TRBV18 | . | TGTGCCAGTCGGACCGGGGGAGAATATGGCTACACCTTC | CASRTGGEYGYTF
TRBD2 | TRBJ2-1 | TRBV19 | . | TGTGCCAGTAGTCTCGGGACTAGCGGGGACATTGGTGAGCAGTTCTTC | CASSLGTSGDIGEQFF
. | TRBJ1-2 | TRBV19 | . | TGTGCCAGTAGTATACCCCGACGGGGGAATTCCCATGGCTACACCTTC | CASSIPRRGNSHGYTF
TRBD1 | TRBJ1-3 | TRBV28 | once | TGTGCCAGCAGGGTGGGGACAGGGGGAAACACCATATATTTT | CASRVGTGGNTIYF
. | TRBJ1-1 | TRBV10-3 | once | TGTGCCATCAGCTTCTCAGGAATTGCTTTCTTT | CAISFSGIAFF
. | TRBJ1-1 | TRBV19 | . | TGTGCCAGTAGTATAATCGGCCAGGGGAGGGCTGAAGCTTTCTTT | CASSIIGQGRAEAFF